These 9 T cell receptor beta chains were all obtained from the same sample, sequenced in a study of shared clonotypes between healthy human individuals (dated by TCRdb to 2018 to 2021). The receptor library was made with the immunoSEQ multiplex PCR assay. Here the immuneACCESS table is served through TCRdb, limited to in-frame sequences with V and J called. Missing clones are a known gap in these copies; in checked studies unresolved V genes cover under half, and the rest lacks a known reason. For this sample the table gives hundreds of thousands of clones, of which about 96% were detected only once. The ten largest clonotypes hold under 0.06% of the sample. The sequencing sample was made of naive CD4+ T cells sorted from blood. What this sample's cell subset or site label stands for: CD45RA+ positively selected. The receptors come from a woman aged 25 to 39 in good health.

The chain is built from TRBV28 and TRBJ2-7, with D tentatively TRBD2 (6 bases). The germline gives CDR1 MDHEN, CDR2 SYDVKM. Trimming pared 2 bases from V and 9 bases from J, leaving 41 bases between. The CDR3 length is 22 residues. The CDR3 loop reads CASSLVAGSAGAYYERSFGQYF. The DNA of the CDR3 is TGTGCCAGCAGTTTAGTTGCGGGATCGGCAGGAGCTTATTACGAGCGAAGTTTTGGGCAGTACTTC.

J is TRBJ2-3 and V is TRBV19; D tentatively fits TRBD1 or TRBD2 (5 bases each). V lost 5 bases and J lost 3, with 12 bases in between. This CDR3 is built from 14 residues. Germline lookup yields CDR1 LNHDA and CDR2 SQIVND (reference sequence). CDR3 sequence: CASSFVEGTDTQYF. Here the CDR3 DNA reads TGTGCCAGTAGTTTTGTCGAGGGGACAGATACGCAGTATTTT.

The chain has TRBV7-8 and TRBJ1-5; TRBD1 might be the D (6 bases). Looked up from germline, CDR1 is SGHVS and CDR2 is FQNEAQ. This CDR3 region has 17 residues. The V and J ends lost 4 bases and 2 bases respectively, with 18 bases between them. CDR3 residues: CASSSDRQVFGNQPQHF. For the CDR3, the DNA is TGTGCCAGCAGCTCCGACCGACAGGTCTTCGGCAATCAGCCCCAGCATTTT.

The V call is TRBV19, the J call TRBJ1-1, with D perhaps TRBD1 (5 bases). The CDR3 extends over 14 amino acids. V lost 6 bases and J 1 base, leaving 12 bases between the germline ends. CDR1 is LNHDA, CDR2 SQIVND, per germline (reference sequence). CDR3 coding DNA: TGTGCCAGTAGGGAACAGGCTCAGAACACTGAAGCTTTCTTT. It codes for CASREQAQNTEAFF.

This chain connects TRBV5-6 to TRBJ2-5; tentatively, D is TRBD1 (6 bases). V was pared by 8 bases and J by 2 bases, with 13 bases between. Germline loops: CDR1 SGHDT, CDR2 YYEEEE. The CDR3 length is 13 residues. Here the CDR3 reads CASGQGYQETQYF. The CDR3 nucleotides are TGTGCCAGTGGGCAGGGGTATCAAGAGACCCAGTACTTC. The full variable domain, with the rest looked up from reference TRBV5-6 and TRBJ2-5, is DAGVTQSPTHLIKTRGQQVTLRCSPKSGHDTVSWYQQALGQGPQFIFQYYEEEERQRGNFPDRFSGHQFPNYSSELNVNALLLGDSALYLCASGQGYQETQYFGPGTRLLVL.

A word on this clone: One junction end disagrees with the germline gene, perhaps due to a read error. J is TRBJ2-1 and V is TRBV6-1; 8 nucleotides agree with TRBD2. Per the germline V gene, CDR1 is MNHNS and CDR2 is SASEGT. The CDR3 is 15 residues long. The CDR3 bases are TGTGCCAGCAGAGAAGTAGCGGGAAGCTACAATGAGCAGTTCTTC. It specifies CASREVAGSYNEQFF.

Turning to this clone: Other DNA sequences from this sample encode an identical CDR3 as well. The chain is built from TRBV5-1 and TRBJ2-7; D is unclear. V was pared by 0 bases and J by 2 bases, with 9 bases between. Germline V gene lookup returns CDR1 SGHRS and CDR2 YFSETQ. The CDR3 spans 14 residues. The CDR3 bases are TGCGCCAGCAGCTTGGAAGGGTTGACCTACGAGCAGTACTTC. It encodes CASSLEGLTYEQYF.

The CDR3 here is CASSGGEVGEQFF. Written as DNA, the CDR3 is TGTGCCAGTAGTGGCGGAGAAGTGGGTGAGCAGTTCTTC. This chain links TRBV19 with TRBJ2-1; no clear D. The CDR3 is 13 residues long. The germline V gene encodes CDR1 LNHDA and CDR2 SQIVND (reference sequence). The germline V and J ends were trimmed by 5 bases and 9 bases, with 14 bases remaining between them.

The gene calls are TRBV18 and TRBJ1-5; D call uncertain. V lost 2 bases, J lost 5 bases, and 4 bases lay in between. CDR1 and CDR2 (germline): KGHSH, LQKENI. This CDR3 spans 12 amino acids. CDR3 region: CASSPKDQPQHF. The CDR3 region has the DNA TGTGCCAGCTCACCAAAGGATCAGCCCCAGCATTTT. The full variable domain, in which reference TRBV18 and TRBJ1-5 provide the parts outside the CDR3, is NAGVMQNPRHLVRRRGQEARLRCSPMKGHSHVYWYRQLPEEGLKFMVYLQKENIIDESGMPKERFSAEFPKEGPSILRIQQVVRGDSAAYFCASSPKDQPQHFGDGTRLSIL.